The present entry profiles one T cell receptor (beta chain) with its context. What it recognizes is unknown. These data originate in a study of T cell repertoires in cytomegalovirus infection. Whole-study context: Recently described HLA-C-restricted plus well-studied HLA-B-restricted CMV epitopes were used. Matching HLA type, along with CMV infection, was indicated by public TCR beta signatures. Study conclusions and caveats: CMV carriers having the relevant HLA were flagged by cumulative public TCR beta family frequency. CMV-specific TCR beta clonotypes restricted by HLA-C dominated the ex vivo response.

TCRdb recomputed calls from the reads with MiXCR, one row per CDR3 protein. This sample carries roughly 220,000 distinct CDR3 sequences, about 39% of them seen once, and the ten largest clones take approximately 60%. CDR1 is SEHNR and CDR2 is FQNEAQ in the germline V gene (reference sequence). The V and J ends lost 8 bases and 1 base, in that order; junction bases with no gene match: 4. There are 13 residues in the CDR3. This sequence was found in a human donor in good health (CMV status not recorded). Some clones in this sample may be carry-over from other donors' samples. The chain is built from TRBV7-9 and TRBJ1-1, with TRBD1 matching 7 bases. Material: CD8+ T cells from cultured PBMCs, obtained from culture after CMV antigen stimulation. As DNA, the CDR3 is TGTGCCAGCGAACAGGGGACGAACACTGAAGCTTTCTTT. This codes for CASEQGTNTEAFF. The entire variable domain, with the rest obtained from reference TRBV7-9 and TRBJ1-1, is as follows: DTGVSQNPRHKITKRGQNVTFRCDPISEHNRLYWYRQTLGQGPEFLTYFQNEAQLEKSRLLSDRFSAERPKGSFSTLEIQRTEQGDSAMYLCASEQGTNTEAFFGQGTRLTVV.